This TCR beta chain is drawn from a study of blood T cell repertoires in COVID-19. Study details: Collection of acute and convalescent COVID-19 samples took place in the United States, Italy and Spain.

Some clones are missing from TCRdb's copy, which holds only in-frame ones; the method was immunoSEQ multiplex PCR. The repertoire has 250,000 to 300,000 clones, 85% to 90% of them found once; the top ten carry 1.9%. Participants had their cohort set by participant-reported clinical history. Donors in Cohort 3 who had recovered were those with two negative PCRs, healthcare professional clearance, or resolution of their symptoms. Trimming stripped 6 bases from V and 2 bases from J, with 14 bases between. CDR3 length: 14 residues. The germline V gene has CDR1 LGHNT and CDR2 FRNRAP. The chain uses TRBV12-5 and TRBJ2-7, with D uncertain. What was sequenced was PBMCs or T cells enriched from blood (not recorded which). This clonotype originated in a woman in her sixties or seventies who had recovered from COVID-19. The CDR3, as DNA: TGTGCTAGTGGGGGCAGTAGAGCAACCTACGAGCAGTACTTC. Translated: CASGGSRATYEQYF.